A selection of T cell receptor beta chains follows, all from one sample in a study of T cell repertoires in ileal Crohn's disease. Profiling relied on immunoSEQ multiplex PCR, and the TCRdb table lists in-frame clones only, not all of them. The sample holds 7,200 or so clones, approximately 72% seen once. The sequenced sample consisted of ileal tissue. Receptor source: an adult with Crohn's disease. CDR3s include the opening cysteine and the closing phenylalanine or tryptophan. Each record gives: D gene, V gene, J gene, clone size, CDR3 DNA, CDR3 protein. D genes are given only for firm matches. Only some rows state a clone size, as once, few, many or a class for expanded clones.

>TRBD1|TRBV7-2|TRBJ1-1|.
TGTGCCAGCAGCCGGGACAGGGGGCAGGCTTTCTTT
CASSRDRGQAFF
>TRBD1|TRBV27|TRBJ2-5|.
TGTGCCAGCAGAGAGGGGGCCTATTGGGAGACCCAGTACTTC
CASREGAYWETQYF
>TRBD1|TRBV11-2|TRBJ2-2|.
TGTGCCAGCAGCTTAGTAATGGGACAGGGGACGGGGGACACCGGGGAGCTGTTTTTT
CASSLVMGQGTGDTGELFF
>TRBD2|TRBV7-3|TRBJ2-7|few
TGTGCCAGCAGCTTAGAGGCGGGGGGACCTTACGAGCAGTACTTC
CASSLEAGGPYEQYF
>TRBD1|TRBV12-5|TRBJ1-5|.
TGTGCTAGTGGTTGGGGGGACAGGGCGAAGCCCCAGCATTTT
CASGWGDRAKPQHF
>TRBD1|TRBV6-5|TRBJ2-7|.
TGTGCCAGCAGTTCCGGGACAGGGGGCCGTGAGCAGTACTTC
CASSSGTGGREQYF
>.|TRBV6-5|TRBJ2-7|.
TGTGCCAGCAGTTACGCAGGGGGGATCTCCTACGAGCAGTACTTC
CASSYAGGISYEQYF
>.|TRBV11-2|TRBJ2-3|.
TGTGCCAGCAGCCCGAGAAGGACTAGCACAGATACGCAGTATTTT
CASSPRRTSTDTQYF
>TRBD1|TRBV28|TRBJ1-2|.
TGTGCCAGCAGTTCGTTAATCGACAGGGACCTAACTGGCTACACCTTC
CASSSLIDRDLTGYTF
>.|TRBV9|TRBJ2-5|.
TGTGCCAGCAGCGTCCCCGGGGGATCAGAGACCCAGTACTTC
CASSVPGGSETQYF
>.|TRBV6-6|TRBJ1-5|.
TGTGCCAGCAGCCCCAGGGTAACTCAGCCCCAGCATTTT
CASSPRVTQPQHF
>TRBD1|TRBV19|TRBJ1-1|.
TGTGCCAGTGTGGGACAGGGCGGGTTGGGCACTGAAGCTTTCTTT
CASVGQGGLGTEAFF
>.|TRBV6-5|TRBJ2-1|.
TGTGCCAGCAGTTACTCGGGCGGGGCTTCCTACAATGAGCAGTTCTTC
CASSYSGGASYNEQFF
>.|TRBV4-1|TRBJ1-2|few
TGCGCCAGCAGCCAAGATCGACTTATCTATGGCTACACCTTC
CASSQDRLIYGYTF
>TRBD1|TRBV28|TRBJ1-5|.
TGTGCCAGCAGTGGGACAGGGAAACGCCAGCCCCAGCATTTT
CASSGTGKRQPQHF
>.|TRBV19|TRBJ1-2|.
TGTGCCAGTAAAACTATAACGGCGGGAAACTATGGCTACACCTTC
CASKTITAGNYGYTF
>TRBD1|TRBV27|TRBJ1-5|.
TGTGCCAGCAGCCCGGGACAGGGCTTTGGGCCCCAGCATTTT
CASSPGQGFGPQHF
>.|TRBV7-3|TRBJ1-1|.
TGTGCCAGCAGCGACTATTTGAACACTGAAGCTTTCTTT
CASSDYLNTEAFF
>.|TRBV19|TRBJ1-6|.
TGTGCCAGTACACAATTTGATAATTCCCCCCTCCACTTT
CASTQFDNSPLHF
>.|TRBV9|TRBJ2-3|.
TGTGCCAGCAGCTCAAGAGGGTCGAGGGCCGTAGATACGCAGTATTTT
CASSSRGSRAVDTQYF
>.|TRBV10-1|TRBJ2-2|.
TGCGCCAGCAGCAGGGTCACCGGGGAGCTGTTTTTT
CASSRVTGELFF
>.|TRBV10-1|TRBJ2-5|.
TGCGCCAGCAGTGAGTCGCGAGGGAACGCCCAAGAGACCCAGTACTTC
CASSESRGNAQETQYF
>TRBD1|TRBV14|TRBJ2-3|.
TGTGCCAGCAGGTTGACAGGGGATGGCACAGATACGCAGTATTTT
CASRLTGDGTDTQYF
>.|TRBV18|TRBJ2-7|.
TGTGCCAGCTCACGACACAGTAGGGGTGACGAGCAGTACTTC
CASSRHSRGDEQYF
>TRBD2|TRBV18|TRBJ2-7|.
TGTGCCAGCTCACCGGGAGGGGAGCAGTACTTC
CASSPGGEQYF
>TRBD1|TRBV7-8|TRBJ1-1|.
TGTGCCAGCAGCCGCAGGGACAGAGAAACTGAAGCTTTCTTT
CASSRRDRETEAFF